Listed below are T cell receptor beta chains from one sample, sequenced in a study of CXCR3-negative and CXCR3-positive naive CD8 T cells. After re-calling the 5' RACE reads, TCRdb lists one entry per CDR3 protein, DNA absent. This table lists roughly 110,000 distinct CDR3 sequences. Material: naive CXCR3+ CD8+ T cells from blood. The receptor set was obtained from a human donor in good health. Some clones in this sample may be carry-over from other donors' samples. The CDR3 runs from the conserved cysteine through the conserved F or W. The order of the fields is V gene, J gene, CDR3 protein.

>TRBV12-5|TRBJ1-2
CASGSRTGAVLNYGYTF
>TRBV2|TRBJ2-1
CASSDQYNEQFF
>TRBV7-8|TRBJ2-1
CASGQMNSYNEQFF
>TRBV29-1|TRBJ2-7
CSVYTSRSSYEQYF
>TRBV29-1|TRBJ2-1
CSVNRYNEQFF
>TRBV7-6|TRBJ2-3
CASSQGPRGTDTQYF
>TRBV23-1|TRBJ2-2
CAGETGAMNTGELFF
>TRBV5-1|TRBJ2-3
CASSLEASGPPSTQYF
>TRBV6-6|TRBJ2-2
CASQDKTTGELFF
>TRBV7-2|TRBJ2-7
CASSSITNSYEQYF
>TRBV28|TRBJ2-1
CASHPVGGVRYGQFF
>TRBV29-1|TRBJ1-4
CSVEDLGVTGEKLFF
>TRBV28|TRBJ2-3
CASSDLLVSDTQYF
>TRBV29-1|TRBJ1-1
CSVVGTVRATEAFF
>TRBV19|TRBJ1-5
CASSAGPGTDQPQHF
>TRBV7-9|TRBJ2-7
CASSSPLDGYEQYF
>TRBV29-1|TRBJ2-2
CSVVLDGGELFF
>TRBV29-1|TRBJ2-1
CSVSGGASGNEQLF
>TRBV5-1|TRBJ2-1
CASSEGLAGANEQFF
>TRBV3-1|TRBJ2-2
CASSQDPANTGELFF
>TRBV5-5|TRBJ2-7
CASSLLGGHEQYF
>TRBV9|TRBJ2-5
CASSEPGTETQYF
>TRBV29-1|TRBJ2-5
CSVAAGPGTQYF
>TRBV15|TRBJ2-6
CATSRDRPGSGANVLTF
>TRBV15|TRBJ2-7
CATSRHASYEQYF
>TRBV4-3|TRBJ2-2
CASSQGRETGELFF
>TRBV10-3|TRBJ2-7
CAISWDRGYEQYF
>TRBV5-1|TRBJ2-7
CASSFGTRNEQYF
>TRBV28|TRBJ2-7
CASRDNPTYEQYF
>TRBV5-6|TRBJ2-1
CASSFWGASGEQFF
>TRBV5-1|TRBJ2-1
CASSLEYSNPYNEQFF
>TRBV19|TRBJ1-1
CASSENGYTEAFF
>TRBV6-2/TRBV6-3|TRBJ2-7
CASSYDLRSSYEQYF
>TRBV6-6|TRBJ1-1
CASRPGTAFEAFF
>TRBV27|TRBJ2-1
CASSPRAFGWVDEQFF
>TRBV7-7|TRBJ2-1
CASSPTRGNEQFF
>TRBV29-1|TRBJ2-7
CSVKLATYEQYF
>TRBV7-6|TRBJ2-7
CASSLNSGEQYF
>TRBV6-6|TRBJ1-1
CASRVSTEAFF
>TRBV20-1|TRBJ2-7
CSAEAGGSYEQYF
>TRBV10-3|TRBJ1-2
CAITNDGFYGYTF
>TRBV15|TRBJ2-1
CATSRDPLNEQFF
>TRBV7-8|TRBJ2-2
CASTSTRGQNTGELFF
>TRBV7-6|TRBJ2-7
CASSPNPYEQYF
>TRBV5-5|TRBJ2-3
CASSLTTRLGGLFDTQYF
>TRBV27|TRBJ2-1
CASRPVGVSYNEQFF
>TRBV28|TRBJ2-7
CASSLLAEWEEQYF
>TRBV6-6|TRBJ2-2
CASRIRVQGRTGELFF
>TRBV11-2|TRBJ2-5
CASSSGRETQYF
>TRBV4-3|TRBJ2-7
CASSPGTGIPYEQYF
>TRBV7-9|TRBJ1-1
CASSSGGGGSTEAFF
>TRBV4-1|TRBJ1-1
CASSQDEGWSTEAFF
>TRBV14|TRBJ2-3
CASSQDLEGISDTQYF
>TRBV13|TRBJ2-1
CASSLGTLLENEQFF
>TRBV7-9|TRBJ2-5
CASSSRDTEETQYF
>TRBV20-1|TRBJ2-7
CSARGLRSYEQYF